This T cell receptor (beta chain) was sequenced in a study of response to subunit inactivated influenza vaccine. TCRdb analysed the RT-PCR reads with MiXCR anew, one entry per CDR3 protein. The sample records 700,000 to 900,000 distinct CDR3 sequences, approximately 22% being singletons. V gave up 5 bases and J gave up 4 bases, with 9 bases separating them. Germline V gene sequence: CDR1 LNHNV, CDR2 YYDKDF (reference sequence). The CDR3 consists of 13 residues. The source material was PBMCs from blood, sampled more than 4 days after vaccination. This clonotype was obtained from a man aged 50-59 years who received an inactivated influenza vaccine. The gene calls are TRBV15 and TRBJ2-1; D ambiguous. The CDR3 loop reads CATSPQRYNEQFF. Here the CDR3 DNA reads TGTGCCACCAGCCCCCAACGGTACAATGAGCAGTTCTTC.